A selection of T cell receptor beta chains follows, all from one sample in a study of shared clonotypes between healthy human individuals. The protocol was immunoSEQ multiplex PCR, while the TCRdb copy is restricted to in-frame clones and leaves out a portion. The sample consists of 950,000 to 1,100,000 clones, under 80% of them appearing once. Input material: memory CD4+ T cells sorted from blood. These receptors were taken from a man between 18 and 35 years old in good health. The CDR3 runs from the conserved cysteine through the conserved F or W. The D gene is left open where the match is weak. Only some rows state a clone size, as once, few, many or a class for expanded clones.

NA	TRBV19	TRBJ1-1	NA	TGTGCCAGTAGTCCCCCCGACCGGGAGGGCCCTGAAGCTTTCTTT	CASSPPDREGPEAFF
NA	TRBV2	TRBJ2-3	NA	TGTGCCAGCAGGAACACAGATACGCAGTATTTT	CASRNTDTQYF
NA	TRBV5-1	TRBJ2-7	NA	TGCGCCAGCAGCTTGGTTGGGGGAGGCTACGAGCAGTACTTC	CASSLVGGGYEQYF
NA	TRBV29-1	TRBJ2-2	NA	TGCAGCGTCCCGACCAGTTCGAACACCGGGGAGCTGTTTTTT	CSVPTSSNTGELFF
NA	TRBV5-1	TRBJ1-2	NA	TGCGCCAGCAGCTTGGGAGGCAGGGTCGGCTATGGCTACACCTTC	CASSLGGRVGYGYTF
NA	TRBV18	TRBJ1-6	NA	TGTGCCAGCTCCAGGAGCTCCTATAATTCACCCCTCCACTTT	CASSRSSYNSPLHF
NA	TRBV10-3	TRBJ2-1	NA	TGTGCCATCAGTGAAGGGGGGACAGAGCAGTTCTTC	CAISEGGTEQFF
NA	TRBV9	TRBJ2-6	NA	TGTGCCAGCAGCGTAGGAGGGTTCTCTGGGGCCAACGTCCTGACTTTC	CASSVGGFSGANVLTF
NA	TRBV11-2	TRBJ2-7	NA	TGTGCCAGCAGCTTAAACCTTCAGAGTCTCGAGCAGTACTTC	CASSLNLQSLEQYF
NA	TRBV4-2	TRBJ2-1	TRBD2	TGTGCCAGCAGCCAAGATCCCGCTAGCGGGGGGAGGTCCTACAATGAGCAGTTCTTC	CASSQDPASGGRSYNEQFF
few	TRBV11-2	TRBJ1-5	NA	TGTGCCAGCAGCTTACAGTACAATCAGCCCCAGCATTTT	CASSLQYNQPQHF
NA	TRBV6-1	TRBJ1-1	NA	TGTGCCAGCAGTGAAGGGCGGGGCTGGAACACTGAAGCTTTCTTT	CASSEGRGWNTEAFF
NA	TRBV7-9	TRBJ1-6	TRBD1	TGTGCCACCTCGGGACAGGCCAATTCACCCCTCCACTTT	CATSGQANSPLHF
few	TRBV6-6	TRBJ2-1	TRBD2	TGTGCCAGCAGTACGGGACTAGCGGGATACAATGAGCAGTTCTTC	CASSTGLAGYNEQFF
NA	TRBV2	TRBJ2-3	NA	TGTGCCAGCAAGTTTAGCACAGATACGCAGTATTTT	CASKFSTDTQYF
NA	TRBV7-9	TRBJ1-2	TRBD1	TGTGCCAGCAGCTTTCTGGGACAGGTTCTCTATGGCTACACCTTC	CASSFLGQVLYGYTF
NA	TRBV5-1	TRBJ1-4	TRBD1	TGCGCCAGCAGCTTGGAGACAGGGGTAAATGAAAAACTGTTTTTT	CASSLETGVNEKLFF
NA	TRBV28	TRBJ1-2	TRBD1	TGTGCCAGCAGTGGGGACAGTAACTATGGCTACACCTTC	CASSGDSNYGYTF
NA	TRBV25-1	TRBJ2-4	NA	TGTGCCAGCAGTGAATCCGGACTAGCCAAAAACATTCAGTACTTC	CASSESGLAKNIQYF
NA	TRBV10-3	TRBJ1-2	TRBD1	TGTGCCATCAGAGACGGACAGGGGGCGGGTGGCTACACCTTC	CAIRDGQGAGGYTF
many	TRBV6-1	TRBJ2-1	NA	TGTGCCAGCAGTGAATCGACCGTTAATGAGCAGTTCTTC	CASSESTVNEQFF
NA	TRBV29-1	TRBJ2-5	NA	TGCAGCGTTGAATTTACAGGAGCAGAGACCCAGTACTTC	CSVEFTGAETQYF
NA	TRBV29-1	TRBJ2-7	NA	TGCAGCTTCGCCCGTACCCGGGACGAGCAGTACTTC	CSFARTRDEQYF
NA	TRBV6-5	TRBJ2-5	TRBD2	TGTGCCAGCAGTTATACTAGCGGGGGACCCCAGTACTTC	CASSYTSGGPQYF
NA	TRBV7-2	TRBJ2-5	NA	TGTGCCAGCAGCTACGCTTCCTGGTGGATGGACGAGACCCAGTACTTC	CASSYASWWMDETQYF
NA	TRBV25-1	TRBJ2-7	TRBD2	TGTGCCAGCAGCTTTAGCGGGAGGGCCCCCTACGAGCAGTACTTC	CASSFSGRAPYEQYF
NA	TRBV7-9	TRBJ1-6	TRBD1	TGTGCCAGCAGCTTAAACGGACAGGGTAATTCACCCCTCCACTTT	CASSLNGQGNSPLHF
NA	TRBV23-1	TRBJ1-1	NA	TGCGCCAGCAGTCGGGAGGAAAACACTGAAGCTTTCTTT	CASSREENTEAFF
NA	TRBV5-1	TRBJ2-7	TRBD1	TGCGCCAGCAGCTTGGGGGACAGGAGCTCCTACGAGCAGTACTTC	CASSLGDRSSYEQYF
once	TRBV11-3	TRBJ2-5	NA	TGTGCCAGCAGCTTAGTACCGAAGTACCAAGAGACCCAGTACTTC	CASSLVPKYQETQYF
many	TRBV7-8	TRBJ1-2	NA	TGTGCCAGCAGCCCGCTGACTAATAGGGGGGCGCTAATTTCGAGCTATGGCTACACCTTC	CASSPLTNRGALISSYGYTF
few	TRBV30	TRBJ2-2	TRBD2	TGTGCCTGGACGGGGGGAGTAGCCGGGGAGCTGTTTTTT	CAWTGGVAGELFF
NA	TRBV6-5	TRBJ2-7	NA	TGTGCCAGCAGACAGTTATACGAGCAGTACTTC	CASRQLYEQYF
NA	TRBV27	TRBJ2-7	NA	TGTGCCAGCAGTGTAACAGGCTTCTACGAGCAGTACTTC	CASSVTGFYEQYF
NA	TRBV30	TRBJ2-7	NA	TGTGCCTGGACCGGACGTTACGAGCAGTACTTC	CAWTGRYEQYF
NA	TRBV4-1	TRBJ2-3	NA	TGCGCCAGCAGCCTCACCGGCCTGATTGACCCAACGCAGTATTTT	CASSLTGLIDPTQYF
NA	TRBV4-1	TRBJ2-7	NA	TGCGCCAGCAGCCAAGAGGGCCAGCGCCCCTCCTACGAGCAGTACTTC	CASSQEGQRPSYEQYF